This TCR beta chain was sequenced in a study of cytomegalovirus exposure and HLA in healthy donors. Points on this clone: What it binds is unknown. One end of the junction is discordant with germline, which a read error may explain.

Germline V CDR1 and CDR2: MNHEY, SVGAGI. The CDR3 spans 14 residues. The study ran its PCR with 60 Vbeta and 13 Jbeta primers. Sequencing used immunoSEQ multiplex PCR; TCRdb keeps in-frame clones, though not all of them. Found here are 150,000 to 200,000 clones, about 90% of them singletons; the top ten hold approximately 0.23%. General study points: A later analysis reportedly identified an Asian-associated ancestry cluster as carrying fewer N-insertions than the roughly 700-donor mean. Researchers had no immune exposure information except CMV serostatus available.

Sequenced sample: PBMCs. The chain joins TRBV6-5 to TRBJ1-2, with a tentative D call TRBD1 (5 bases). The receptor's source is a girl under three years old in good health and CMV-seronegative. In nucleotides, the CDR3 is TGTGCCAGCAGTTACTCCTCCGACAGCAACGGCTGCACCTTC. Protein: CASSYSSDSNGCTF.